The entry below gives a single T cell receptor beta chain sequence along with its context. The PCR employed 60 Vbeta primers together with 13 Jbeta primers. Clones were read by immunoSEQ multiplex PCR, and TCRdb kept only the in-frame ones, dropping some. Of roughly 100,000 clones listed, 69% were seen once; the top ten hold roughly 3%. The sample comes from a study of cytomegalovirus exposure and HLA in healthy donors. This CDR3 is 14 amino acids long. Trimming took 2 bases from V and 2 from J, leaving 8 bases between them. CDR1 and CDR2 (germline): MNHEY, SVGAGI. The origin of this receptor is a man aged 25-45 years in good health and CMV-seronegative. This rearrangement joins TRBV6-5 to TRBJ2-3; D remains ambiguous. The sequenced material came from PBMCs. The CDR3 region is CASSYLRFTDTQYF. DNA of the CDR3: TGTGCCAGCAGTTACCTCCGGTTCACAGATACGCAGTATTTT.